Below, 24 T cell receptor beta chains from the same sample are listed, as sequenced in a study of CD8 T cell repertoires and HIV-1 epitope variants. Sequencing used immunoSEQ multiplex PCR; TCRdb keeps in-frame clones, though not all of them. The sample records roughly 4,800 clones, roughly 68% being singletons. No antigen is known for these receptors. The sequencing input was cultured CD8+ T cells derived from PBMCs. These TCRs come from a male donor with HIV.

V and J are TRBV20-1 and TRBJ2-7, with D unclear. Germline-derived CDR1 and CDR2 are DFQATT and SNEGSKA (reference sequence). V lost 1 base and J 5 bases, leaving 3 bases between the germline ends. The CDR3 length is 10 residues. Here the CDR3 DNA reads TGCAGTGCTAGAGTCGACGAGCAGTACTTC. Protein sequence: CSARVDEQYF.

In the case of this clone: The junction differs from germline at one of its ends, possibly a read error. Other nucleotide sequences from this sample produce the same CDR3. The CDR3 DNA follows: TGCGCCAGCAGTTTATTGGCAGGGTCCTCCTACGAGCAGTACTTC. The encoded protein is CASSLLAGSSYEQYF. The rearrangement joins TRBV27 to TRBJ2-7; a weak D match, TRBD1 (5 bases). CDR1 MNHEY and CDR2 SMNVEV come from the germline V gene (reference sequence). CDR3 size: 15 residues.

The chain uses TRBV4-1 and TRBJ2-7; 9 bases are shared with TRBD1. This CDR3 has 15 amino acids. The germline V gene encodes CDR1 MGHRA and CDR2 YSYEKL. V shed 5 bases, J shed 0 bases, and the junction held 5 bases outside the gene matches. CDR3 DNA: TGCGCCAGCAGCTTCGGGACAGGGCGCTCCTACGAGCAGTACTTC. This translates into CASSFGTGRSYEQYF.

The chain carries TRBV9 and TRBJ1-1; 10 bases line up with TRBD1. Germline V gene sequence: CDR1 SGDLS, CDR2 YYNGEE. The CDR3 is made up of 17 amino acids. J gave up 4 bases and V 5 bases, and 14 bases lay outside the gene matches. The CDR3 coding sequence is TGTGCCAGCAGTTCCCCCGGGACAGGGGTGATTTCCACTGAAGCTTTCTTT. Its protein product is CASSSPGTGVISTEAFF.

V and J are TRBV4-3 and TRBJ1-2; 7 bases match TRBD1. Germline-derived CDR1 and CDR2 are LGHNA and YSLEER. The CDR3 contains 15 residues. The trim removed 0 bases at V and 2 bases at J, leaving 3 bases unmatched. DNA for the CDR3: TGCGCCAGCAGCCAAGATGCACAGGGGAACTATGGCTACACCTTC. Its protein is CASSQDAQGNYGYTF.

J is TRBJ2-7 and V is TRBV27; a weak D match, TRBD2 (6 bases). From germline, CDR1 is MNHEY and CDR2 SMNVEV (reference sequence). The CDR3 consists of 17 residues. Trimming shortened V by 2 bases and J by 2 bases, and 19 bases separated the two germline ends. CDR3: CASSLAFVGGETYEQYF. CDR3 in DNA: TGTGCCAGCAGTTTAGCCTTCGTGGGGGGTGAGACCTACGAGCAGTACTTC.

The J gene is TRBJ1-4, the V gene TRBV19; D ambiguous. Trimming left V 4 bases short and J 6 bases short, with 9 bases between. Per the germline V gene, CDR1 is LNHDA and CDR2 is SQIVND (reference sequence). The CDR3 runs to 13 residues. CDR3 sequence (DNA): TGTGCCAGTAGTAGGAGGGTTGATGAAAAACTGTTTTTT. It is translated as CASSRRVDEKLFF.

V is TRBV4-1 and J is TRBJ1-5, with D uncertain. Germline V lookup: CDR1 MGHRA, CDR2 YSYEKL. This CDR3 is 16 amino acids long. Trimming removed 2 bases at V and 0 bases at J, with 11 bases between. The CDR3: CASSQTEGGSNQPQHF. DNA for the CDR3: TGCGCCAGCAGCCAAACGGAGGGCGGTAGCAATCAGCCCCAGCATTTT.

This clone was observed a few times. The CDR3 DNA reads TGTGCCAGCAGCTTAGCCACAAGGGGGGAGCTGTTTTTT. Protein: CASSLATRGELFF. This chain links TRBV13 with TRBJ2-2, with D unclear. V was pared by 1 base and J by 8 bases, with 8 bases between. The germline V gene encodes CDR1 PRHDT and CDR2 FYEKMQ (reference sequence). The CDR3 totals 13 residues.

This sequence joins TRBV4-1 and TRBJ2-7; 7 positions agree with TRBD1. The CDR3 has 16 amino acids. Per the germline V gene, CDR1 is MGHRA and CDR2 is YSYEKL. V trimming: 3 bases; J trimming: 3 bases; junction bases outside the gene matches: 11. The CDR3 nucleotides are TGCGCCAGCAGCCAGGACCGACAGGGATTCCGCTACGAGCAGTACTTC. It specifies CASSQDRQGFRYEQYF.

The V call is TRBV28, the J call TRBJ2-7; perhaps TRBD2 as D (7 bases). This CDR3 contains 18 residues. Germline V CDR1 and CDR2: MDHEN, SYDVKM. Trimming cost V 3 bases and J 6 bases, with 27 bases left between them. The CDR3 coding sequence is TGTGCCAGCAGTTTCCGGCTAGCGGAAGGGGGTACTCCTATCGAGCAGTACTTC. Amino acid sequence: CASSFRLAEGGTPIEQYF.

The rearrangement joins TRBV15 to TRBJ2-1; 7 nucleotides line up with TRBD1. J lost 6 bases, V lost 6 bases, and 5 bases had no gene match. The CDR3 is 13 residues long. Germline V gene lookup returns CDR1 LNHNV and CDR2 YYDKDF (reference sequence). As DNA, the CDR3 is TGTGCCACCAGTTTAGCAGGGGGCAATGAGCAGTTCTTC. It translates to CATSLAGGNEQFF.

This chain uses TRBV4-1 with TRBJ2-3; 9 bases are shared with TRBD1. CDR3 length: 14 amino acids. In germline, CDR1 is MGHRA, CDR2 YSYEKL. V was clipped by 3 bases and J by 10 bases; unmatched bases: 8. CDR3 residues: CASSQGTGIGSQYF. In DNA form, the CDR3 reads TGCGCCAGCAGCCAGGGGACAGGGATTGGGTCGCAGTATTTT.

There are a few counts of this clone. The chain has TRBV30 and TRBJ1-1; unclear D gene. Trimming pared 0 bases from V and 2 bases from J, leaving 7 bases between. This CDR3 has 13 amino acids. Looked up from germline, CDR1 is GTSNPN and CDR2 is SVGIG (reference sequence). CDR3 protein: CAWSVEGNTEAFF. In DNA, the CDR3 is TGTGCCTGGAGTGTAGAGGGAAACACTGAAGCTTTCTTT.

This clone was picked up one time. J is TRBJ2-5 and V is TRBV11-2, with D possibly TRBD1 on 6 matching bases. V was cut by 0 bases and J by 5 bases, with 19 bases left in between. The CDR3 contains 17 residues. Germline V CDR1 and CDR2: SGHAT, FQNNGV. The CDR3 DNA is TGTGCCAGCAGCTTAGATCTTAATACAGGGATTGGGGAGACCCAGTACTTC. Translated: CASSLDLNTGIGETQYF.

The CDR3 here is CASSPLGGQGNSPLHF. CDR3 sequence (DNA): TGTGCCAGCAGCCCGCTGGGGGGGCAAGGGAATTCACCCCTCCACTTT. The rearrangement links TRBV9 to TRBJ1-6; TRBD1 is a possible D gene (6 bases). This CDR3 has 16 amino acids. V was shortened by 4 bases and J by 7 bases, with 18 bases between the two germline ends. Germline V gene sequence: CDR1 SGDLS, CDR2 YYNGEE.

In this sample, this clone is hyperexpanded. This rearrangement joins TRBV15 to TRBJ1-2, with a possible D match to TRBD1 (5 bases). With 0 bases removed from V and 4 bases from J, the gap between germline ends came to 15 bases. Per the germline V gene, CDR1 is LNHNV and CDR2 is YYDKDF (reference sequence). CDR3 length equals 16 residues. As DNA, the CDR3 is TGTGCCACCAGCAGAGATCGGGGGACCCAGGTCTATGGCTACACCTTC. Its protein is CATSRDRGTQVYGYTF.

The table lists this clone with a count of one. The V and J genes are TRBV28 and TRBJ1-1; D is possibly TRBD1 (6 bases). The germline V and J ends were trimmed by 4 bases and 1 base, with 22 bases remaining between them. CDR1 and CDR2 from the germline V gene are MDHEN and SYDVKM. CDR3 length: 18 residues. DNA of the CDR3: TGTGCCAGCAGTTCCCTCTTTACAGGGTTTCATAGGAACACTGAAGCTTTCTTT. This encodes CASSSLFTGFHRNTEAFF.

The chain carries TRBV7-9 and TRBJ1-3, with D perhaps matching TRBD1 (5 bases). This CDR3 spans 18 amino acids. The ends were cut back, 2 bases at V and 2 bases at J, with 19 bases in the middle. Germline V gene data show CDR1 as SEHNR and CDR2 as FQNEAQ (reference sequence). DNA for the CDR3: TGTGCCAGCAGCTTATTTCAGGGTTCTCCGGGCCCTGGAAACACCATATATTTT. Its protein is CASSLFQGSPGPGNTIYF.

The chain uses TRBV7-6 and TRBJ2-2; D remains unclear. With 2 bases removed from V and 7 bases from J, the gap between germline ends came to 8 bases. The CDR3 covers 13 residues. CDR1 is SGHVS, CDR2 FNYEAQ, per germline. The CDR3 DNA reads as TGTGCCAGCAGCTTAAATACGGGCGGGGAGCTGTTTTTT. It codes for CASSLNTGGELFF.

V usage is TRBV5-6 and J usage is TRBJ2-7; D unclear. The CDR3 has 14 residues. Germline V gene sequence: CDR1 SGHDT, CDR2 YYEEEE. V lost 0 bases and J 3 bases, leaving 10 bases between the germline ends. CDR3 in amino acids: CASSLGGSFYEQYF. CDR3 nucleotide sequence: TGTGCCAGCAGCTTGGGGGGTAGCTTCTACGAGCAGTACTTC. Looking up the rest from reference TRBV5-6 and TRBJ2-7 gives the full variable domain: DAGVTQSPTHLIKTRGQQVTLRCSPKSGHDTVSWYQQALGQGPQFIFQYYEEEERQRGNFPDRFSGHQFPNYSSELNVNALLLGDSALYLCASSLGGSFYEQYFGPGTRLTVT.

CDR3 in DNA: TGTGCCAGCAGCTTATATCAGGGGTACTATGGCTACACCTTC. This encodes CASSLYQGYYGYTF. The chain links TRBV7-2 to TRBJ1-2; D is possibly TRBD1 (6 bases). V gave up 2 bases and J gave up 3 bases, with 10 bases separating them. CDR3 length equals 14 residues. Germline CDR1 reads SGHTA; CDR2 reads FQGNSA.

This clone has only a few counts. The rearrangement joins TRBV6-1 to TRBJ2-1, with 7 bases lining up with TRBD2. With 5 bases clipped from V and 3 bases from J, the junction kept 7 bases outside the gene matches. Looked up from germline, CDR1 is MNHNS and CDR2 is SASEGT. CDR3 length: 15 amino acids. The CDR3 is CASSHGGELYNEQFF. The CDR3 nucleotides read TGTGCCAGCAGTCATGGGGGGGAACTCTACAATGAGCAGTTCTTC.

The chain carries TRBV11-2 and TRBJ2-3; D not resolved. The length of the CDR3 is 11 residues. V dropped 1 base and J dropped 5 bases, with 1 base sitting between them. Germline assignment: CDR1 SGHAT and CDR2 FQNNGV. The CDR3 region has the DNA TGTGCCAGCAGCTTAGGAGATACGCAGTATTTT. Its translation is CASSLGDTQYF.